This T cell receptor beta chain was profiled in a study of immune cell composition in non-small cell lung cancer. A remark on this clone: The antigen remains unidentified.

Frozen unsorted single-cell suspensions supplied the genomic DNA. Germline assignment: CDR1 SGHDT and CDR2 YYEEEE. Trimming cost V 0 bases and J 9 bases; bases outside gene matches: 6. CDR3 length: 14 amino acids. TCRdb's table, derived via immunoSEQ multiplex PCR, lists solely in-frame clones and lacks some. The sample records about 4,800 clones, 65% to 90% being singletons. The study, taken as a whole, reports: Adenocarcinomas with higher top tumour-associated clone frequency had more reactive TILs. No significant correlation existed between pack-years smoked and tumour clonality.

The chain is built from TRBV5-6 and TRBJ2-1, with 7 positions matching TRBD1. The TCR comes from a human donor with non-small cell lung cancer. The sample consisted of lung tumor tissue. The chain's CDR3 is CASSLVPTGTEQFF. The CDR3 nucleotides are TGTGCCAGCAGCTTGGTTCCGACAGGGACTGAGCAGTTCTTC.